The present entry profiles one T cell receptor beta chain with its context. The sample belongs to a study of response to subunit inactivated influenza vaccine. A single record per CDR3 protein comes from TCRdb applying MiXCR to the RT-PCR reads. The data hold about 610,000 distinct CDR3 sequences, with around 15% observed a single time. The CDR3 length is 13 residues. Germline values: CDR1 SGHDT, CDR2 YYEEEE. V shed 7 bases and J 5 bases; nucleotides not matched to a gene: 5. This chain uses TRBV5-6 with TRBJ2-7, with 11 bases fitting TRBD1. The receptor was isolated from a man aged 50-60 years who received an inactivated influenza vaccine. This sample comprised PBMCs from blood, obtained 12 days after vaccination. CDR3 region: CASGTGGVHEQYF. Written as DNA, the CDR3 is TGTGCCAGCGGGACAGGGGGGGTCCACGAGCAGTACTTC.